These 12 T cell receptor beta chains were sequenced from one sample in a study of prognosis after radiotherapy for stage I lung cancer. TCR beta CDR3 amplification from genomic DNA was performed by two-round multiplex PCR. For every TRBV and TRBJ gene, a specific primer was used in first-round PCR. TCRdb fed the multiplex PCR reads into MiXCR, producing one record per CDR3 protein. The table has about 31,000 distinct CDR3 sequences, about 42% seen once; the top ten hold 15% to 17%. This specimen was PBMCs, taken before or after stereotactic body radiation therapy (not recorded which). The receptor source for this set is a donor at least 50 years old with non-small cell lung cancer.

This clonotype was seen only once. The chain uses TRBV6-2 or TRBV6-3 and TRBJ2-1, with TRBD2 as a possible D gene (6 bases). The CDR3 spans 15 residues. The V gene lost 6 bases and the J gene lost 7 bases, with 19 bases spanning the gap. In germline, CDR1 is MNHEY, CDR2 SVGEGT. CDR3 sequence (DNA): TGTGCCAGCAGCACGGCGGGACTCTACCCTAATGAGCAGTTCTTC. It yields the protein CASSTAGLYPNEQFF.

The gene calls are TRBV6-1 and TRBJ2-2, with D possibly being TRBD1 or TRBD2 (5 bases each). Germline-derived CDR1 and CDR2 are MNHNS and SASEGT. V lost 6 bases, J lost 4 bases, and 12 bases lay in between. This CDR3 region has 14 residues. CDR3 coding DNA: TGTGCCAGCAGGGGACGGGCCCTCACCGGGGAGCTGTTTTTT. It yields the protein CASRGRALTGELFF.

This clonotype was observed many times. The chain uses TRBV5-6 and TRBJ2-5, with no clear D. V lost 2 bases and J lost 5, with 13 bases in between. From germline, CDR1 is SGHDT and CDR2 YYEEEE. CDR3 length: 14 amino acids. The CDR3 reads CASSFSGSRETQYF. DNA for the CDR3: TGTGCCAGCAGCTTCTCCGGTAGCCGCGAGACCCAGTACTTC.

In its sample, this clonotype ranks as medium-sized. A read error may account for a junction end that differs from germline. The chain is built from TRBV5-1 and TRBJ1-2, with TRBD1 identical over 7 bases. In germline, CDR1 is SGHRS, CDR2 YFSETQ. The CDR3 length is 13 residues. The CDR3 protein is CASSSGQNYGYTF. The CDR3 DNA is TGTGCCAGCAGCTCGGGACAGAACTATGGCTACACCTTC.

This clonotype was detected ten times or more. CDR3 sequence reads: CASSLVGAGGTEAFF. The CDR3, as DNA: TGCGCCAGCAGCTTGGTCGGCGCAGGGGGCACTGAAGCTTTCTTT. This chain connects TRBV5-1 to TRBJ1-1, with 7 bases matching TRBD1. Germline CDR1 SGHRS, CDR2 YFSETQ. The CDR3 length is 15 residues. V shed 0 bases and J 4 bases; nucleotides not matched to a gene: 6.

With regard to this clonotype: It is likely a read error: a sequence one base away is far more abundant. The chain joins TRBV6-4 to TRBJ2-7; D gene unclear. CDR1 is MRHNA and CDR2 is SNTAGT in the germline V gene. Trimming shortened V by 6 bases and J by 4 bases, and 10 bases separated the two germline ends. This CDR3 spans 12 amino acids. The CDR3 DNA is TGTGCCAGCAGGTGGGAAAAGTACGAGCAGTACTTC. Amino acids: CASRWEKYEQYF.

This clonotype has a count of ten or more. The chain is built from TRBV28 and TRBJ2-1, with D tentatively TRBD1 (6 bases). Trimming stripped 5 bases from V and 0 bases from J, with 11 bases between. The germline V gene has CDR1 MDHEN and CDR2 SYDVKM. The CDR3 totals 15 residues. CDR3 amino acids: CASSTTGSSYNEQFF. The DNA of the CDR3 is TGTGCCAGCAGTACAACAGGGAGCTCCTACAATGAGCAGTTCTTC. The variable domain in full, with the rest retrieved from reference TRBV28 and TRBJ2-1, is DVKVTQSSRYLVKRTGEKVFLECVQDMDHENMFWYRQDPGLGLRLIYFSYDVKMKEKGDIPEGYSVSREKKERFSLILESASTNQTSMYLCASSTTGSSYNEQFFGPGTRLTVL.

The V call is TRBV6-1, the J call TRBJ2-2, with D perhaps given as TRBD1 or TRBD2 (5 bases each). This CDR3 contains 15 residues. Germline V lookup: CDR1 MNHNS, CDR2 SASEGT. V gave up 7 bases and J gave up 4 bases, with 16 bases separating them. The chain's CDR3 is CASTHGAGGTGELFF. The CDR3, as DNA: TGTGCCAGCACTCACGGGGCTGGGGGCACCGGGGAGCTGTTTTTT.

At least ten counts were recorded for this clonotype. J is TRBJ1-5 and V is TRBV10-3; the match to TRBD1 covers 7 bases. CDR3 size: 16 residues. Losses at the gene ends were 4 bases for V and 4 bases for J; bases not matched to a gene: 10. Germline V gene data show CDR1 as ENHRY and CDR2 as SYGVKD. The CDR3 sequence is CAISVTDRQENQPQHF. The CDR3 DNA follows: TGTGCCATCAGTGTGACGGACAGGCAGGAAAATCAGCCCCAGCATTTT.

This clonotype was counted ten times or more. The rearrangement uses TRBV2 and TRBJ1-5, with a weak D call TRBD1 (5 bases). The CDR3 loop spans 15 amino acids. CDR1 SNHLY and CDR2 FYNNEI come from the germline V gene. Trimming removed 6 bases at V and 1 base at J, with 13 bases between. For the CDR3, the DNA is TGTGCCAGCAGCCCCCTCGGGGCCAGCAATCAGCCCCAGCATTTT. It codes for CASSPLGASNQPQHF.

This chain uses TRBV6-1 with TRBJ1-1, with D unclear. The germline CDR1 and CDR2 sequences are MNHNS and SASEGT. CDR3 length: 14 amino acids. The V and J ends lost 7 bases and 2 bases respectively, with 14 bases between them. This CDR3 reads CASKEGSYNTEAFF. The CDR3 DNA reads as TGTGCCAGCAAAGAAGGCTCCTATAACACTGAAGCTTTCTTT.

This clonotype has at least ten counts. V gene TRBV24-1 combines with J gene TRBJ1-4; D perhaps matches TRBD1 (6 bases). From germline, CDR1 is KGHDR and CDR2 SFDVKD. V was shortened by 4 bases and J by 2 bases, with 10 bases between the two germline ends. This CDR3 has 15 residues. The CDR3 DNA reads as TGTGCCACCAGTGAAAAGGGACATACTAATGAAAAACTGTTTTTT. The encoded protein is CATSEKGHTNEKLFF.